Listed below are T cell receptor beta chains from one sample, sequenced in a study of blood T cell repertoires in COVID-19. Generated by immunoSEQ multiplex PCR, the TCRdb table keeps only in-frame clones and is missing some. This table holds about 220,000 clones, about 85% found once. Sequencing used peripheral blood. These receptors all stem from a man aged 45 to 65 who had recovered from COVID-19. CDR3s include the opening cysteine and the closing phenylalanine or tryptophan. A D gene is named only where the DNA matches it firmly. Clone size is given for some rows only: seen once, a few or many times, or a class if the clone is expanded.

d_call cdr3_length j_call clone_size v_call cdr3_nt cdr3_aa
NA 14 TRBJ2-6 NA TRBV29-1 TGCAGCGCCGCGGGGCACCCCGGGGCCAACGTCCTGACTTTC CSAAGHPGANVLTF
TRBD2 17 TRBJ2-1 NA TRBV3-1/TRBV3-2 TGTGCCAGCAGCCAGGACCCGATTAGCGGGAGGAGGAATGAGCAGTTCTTC CASSQDPISGRRNEQFF
NA 13 TRBJ2-2 NA TRBV19 TGTGCCAGTAGTATGGAACGGGTCGGGGAGCTGTTTTTT CASSMERVGELFF
TRBD1 15 TRBJ2-7 NA TRBV5-1 TGCGCCAGCAGCTTGGCCGGGCAGGGGGCGCGGGAGCAGTACTTC CASSLAGQGAREQYF
NA 14 TRBJ2-5 NA TRBV7-9 TGTGCCAGCAGCTCTCCGCCTAACCAAGAGACCCAGTACTTC CASSSPPNQETQYF
TRBD1 14 TRBJ2-3 NA TRBV18 TGTGCCAGCTCACCATTTAGGGGGCCAGATACGCAGTATTTT CASSPFRGPDTQYF
TRBD1 15 TRBJ2-1 NA TRBV6-5 TGTGCCAGCAGTTACGCCGGGACAGGGGGGACCCTGTCGTTCTTC CASSYAGTGGTLSFF
NA 14 TRBJ2-3 NA TRBV24-1 TGTGCCACCAGTGATCCTTACACCGCAGATACGCAGTATTTT CATSDPYTADTQYF
NA 16 TRBJ1-5 NA TRBV19 TGTGCCAGTAGTATAAACAGGGTTATAGGCAATCAGCCCCAGCATTTT CASSINRVIGNQPQHF
TRBD1 16 TRBJ1-6 NA TRBV27 TGTGCCAGCAGAGTCGGGGGACAGGGTTATAATTCACCCCTCCACTTT CASRVGGQGYNSPLHF
NA 17 TRBJ2-5 once TRBV3-1/TRBV3-2 TGTGCCAGCAGCCTAAGGGGGAGGGACGGTCCCCAAGAGACCCAGTACTTC CASSLRGRDGPQETQYF
NA 12 TRBJ1-1 few TRBV28 TGTGCCAGCAGTTTAAGAGTAACTGAAGCTTTCTTT CASSLRVTEAFF
NA 13 TRBJ2-3 NA TRBV6-6 TGTGCCAGCAGCTACGGGGCCTCAGATACGCAGTATTTT CASSYGASDTQYF
TRBD1 16 TRBJ1-1 NA TRBV11-2 TGTGCCAGCAGCTCTAGTCGGACAGGGCTGGGAACTGAAGCTTTCTTT CASSSSRTGLGTEAFF